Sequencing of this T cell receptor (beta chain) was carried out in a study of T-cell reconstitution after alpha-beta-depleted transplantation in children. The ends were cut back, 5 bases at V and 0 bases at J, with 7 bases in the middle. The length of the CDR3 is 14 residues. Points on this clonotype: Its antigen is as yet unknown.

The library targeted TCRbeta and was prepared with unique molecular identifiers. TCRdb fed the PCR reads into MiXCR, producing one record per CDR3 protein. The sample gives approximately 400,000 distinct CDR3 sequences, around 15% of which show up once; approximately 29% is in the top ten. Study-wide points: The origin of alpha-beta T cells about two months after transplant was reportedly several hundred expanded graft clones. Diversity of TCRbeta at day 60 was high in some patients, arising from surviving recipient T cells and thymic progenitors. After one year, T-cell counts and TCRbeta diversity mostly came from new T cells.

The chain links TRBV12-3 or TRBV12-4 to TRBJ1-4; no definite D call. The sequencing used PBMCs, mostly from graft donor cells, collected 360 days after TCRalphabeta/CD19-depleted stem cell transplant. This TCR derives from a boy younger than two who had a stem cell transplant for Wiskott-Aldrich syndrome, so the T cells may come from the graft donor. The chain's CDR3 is CASSGDATNEKLFF. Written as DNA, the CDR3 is TGTGCCAGCAGTGGAGATGCAACTAATGAAAAACTGTTTTTT.